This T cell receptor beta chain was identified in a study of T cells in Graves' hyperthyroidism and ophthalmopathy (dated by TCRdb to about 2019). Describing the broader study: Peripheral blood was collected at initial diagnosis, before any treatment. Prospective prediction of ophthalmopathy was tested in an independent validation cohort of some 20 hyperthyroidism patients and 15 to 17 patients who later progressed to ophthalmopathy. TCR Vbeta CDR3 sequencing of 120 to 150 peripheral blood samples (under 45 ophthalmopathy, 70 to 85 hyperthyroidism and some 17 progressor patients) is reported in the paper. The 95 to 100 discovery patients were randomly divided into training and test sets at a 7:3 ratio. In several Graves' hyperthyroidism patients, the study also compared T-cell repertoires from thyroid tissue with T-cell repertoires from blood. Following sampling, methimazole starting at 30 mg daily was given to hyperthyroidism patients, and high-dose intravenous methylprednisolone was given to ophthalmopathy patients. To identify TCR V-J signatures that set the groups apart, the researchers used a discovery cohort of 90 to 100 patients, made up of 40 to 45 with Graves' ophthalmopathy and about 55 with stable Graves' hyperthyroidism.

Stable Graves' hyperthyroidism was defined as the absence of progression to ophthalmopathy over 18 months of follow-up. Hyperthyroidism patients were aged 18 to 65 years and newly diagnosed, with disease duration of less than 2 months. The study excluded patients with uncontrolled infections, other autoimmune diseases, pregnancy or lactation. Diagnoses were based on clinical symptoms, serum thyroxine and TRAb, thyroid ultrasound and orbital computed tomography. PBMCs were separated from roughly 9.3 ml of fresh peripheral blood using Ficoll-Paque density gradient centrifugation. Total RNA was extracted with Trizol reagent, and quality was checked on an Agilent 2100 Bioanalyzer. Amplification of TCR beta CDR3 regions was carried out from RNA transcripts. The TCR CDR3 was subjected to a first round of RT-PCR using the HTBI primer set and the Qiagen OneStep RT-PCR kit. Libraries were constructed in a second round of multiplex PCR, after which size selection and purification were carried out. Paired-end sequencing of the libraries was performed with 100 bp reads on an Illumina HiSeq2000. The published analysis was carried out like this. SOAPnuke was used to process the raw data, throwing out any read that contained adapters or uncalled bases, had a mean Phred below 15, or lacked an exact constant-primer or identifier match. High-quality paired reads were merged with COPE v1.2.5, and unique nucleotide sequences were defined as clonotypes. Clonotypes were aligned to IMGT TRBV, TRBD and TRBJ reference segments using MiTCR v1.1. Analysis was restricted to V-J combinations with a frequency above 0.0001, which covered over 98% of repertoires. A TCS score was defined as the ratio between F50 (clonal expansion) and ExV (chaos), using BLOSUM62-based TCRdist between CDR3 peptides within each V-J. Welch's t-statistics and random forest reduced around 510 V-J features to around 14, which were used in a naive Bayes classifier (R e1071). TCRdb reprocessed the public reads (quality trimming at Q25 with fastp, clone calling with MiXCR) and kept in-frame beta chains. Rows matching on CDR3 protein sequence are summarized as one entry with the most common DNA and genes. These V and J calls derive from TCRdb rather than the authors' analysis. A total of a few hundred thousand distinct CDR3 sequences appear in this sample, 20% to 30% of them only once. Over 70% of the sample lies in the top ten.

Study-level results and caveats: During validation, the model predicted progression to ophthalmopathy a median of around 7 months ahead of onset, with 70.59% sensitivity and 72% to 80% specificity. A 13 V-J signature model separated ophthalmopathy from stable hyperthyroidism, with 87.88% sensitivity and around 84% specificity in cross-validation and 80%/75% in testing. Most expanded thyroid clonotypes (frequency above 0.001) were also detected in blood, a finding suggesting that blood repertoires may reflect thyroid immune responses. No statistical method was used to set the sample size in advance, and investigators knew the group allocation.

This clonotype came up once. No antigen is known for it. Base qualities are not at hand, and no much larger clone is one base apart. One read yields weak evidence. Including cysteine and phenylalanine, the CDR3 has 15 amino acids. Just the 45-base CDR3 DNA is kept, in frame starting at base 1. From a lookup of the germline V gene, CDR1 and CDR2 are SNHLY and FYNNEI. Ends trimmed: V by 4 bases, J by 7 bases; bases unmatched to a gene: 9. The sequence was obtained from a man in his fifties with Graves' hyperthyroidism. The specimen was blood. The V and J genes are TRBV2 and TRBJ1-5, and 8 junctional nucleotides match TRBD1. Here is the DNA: TGTGCCAGCAGTGTGGAAGGACAGGGTAGCCAGCCCCAGCATTTT. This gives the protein CASSVEGQGSQPQHF.